One and the same sample provided the 24 T cell receptor beta chains below, sequenced in a study of graft-versus-host responses after intestinal transplantation. Method: immunoSEQ multiplex PCR; TCRdb's copy keeps in-frame clones and lacks some. This table holds 130,000 to 150,000 clones, 92% found once. Which antigens these TCRs recognize remains unknown. Sequencing was performed on unstimulated CD4+ T cells sorted from spleen or lymph node cells, taken before intestinal transplant. The receptors come from a human donor who received an intestinal transplant.

As regards this clone: At one of its ends the junction is not consistent with the germline gene, which may arise from a read error. Other DNA sequences within the sample encode an identical CDR3. The V and J genes are TRBV10-3 and TRBJ1-5; TRBD1 agrees at 7 bases. The CDR3 contains 13 residues. The germline V gene encodes CDR1 ENHRY and CDR2 SYGVKD. The CDR3 nucleotides are TGCGCCATCAGTGGGGACAGAAATCAGCCCCAGCATTTT. This sequence encodes CAISGDRNQPQHF.

The rearrangement uses TRBV4-2 and TRBJ2-1; 8 bases fit TRBD2. Trimming took 4 bases from V and 4 from J; bases not matched to a gene: 15. The CDR3 has 18 residues. Germline-derived CDR1 and CDR2 are LGHNA and YNFKEQ. CDR3: CASSPFKSLADPYNEQFF. In DNA, the CDR3 is TGTGCCAGCAGCCCTTTCAAATCACTAGCGGACCCTTACAATGAGCAGTTCTTC.

The gene calls are TRBV9 and TRBJ1-2; D is ambiguous. V lost 0 bases, J lost 4 bases, and 13 bases lay in between. Germline V gene data show CDR1 as SGDLS and CDR2 as YYNGEE. The CDR3 sequence is 15 residues long. CDR3 protein: CASSVDDALGYGYTF. The DNA of the CDR3 is TGTGCCAGCAGCGTAGATGACGCCTTGGGCTATGGCTACACCTTC.

The rearrangement uses TRBV28 and TRBJ1-2; D call uncertain. V lost 2 bases, J lost 3 bases, and 22 bases lay in between. The CDR3 has 18 residues. Germline CDR1 reads MDHEN; CDR2 reads SYDVKM. The CDR3 loop is CASSLTSRQVDSDYGYTF. Written as DNA, the CDR3 is TGTGCCAGCAGTTTAACTTCGAGGCAGGTGGATAGTGACTATGGCTACACCTTC.

The chain uses TRBV19 and TRBJ2-1; 8 positions agree with TRBD2. The V and J ends lost 1 base and 3 bases, in that order; junction bases with no gene match: 5. This CDR3 comprises 16 residues. Germline CDR1 is LNHDA and CDR2 is SQIVND (reference sequence). Here the CDR3 DNA reads TGTGCCAGTAGTATAGGGGGGACTAGAAGCTACAATGAGCAGTTCTTC. Translation: CASSIGGTRSYNEQFF.

The V and J genes are TRBV6-1 and TRBJ2-3; D is perhaps TRBD2 (7 bases). Germline V CDR1 and CDR2: MNHNS, SASEGT. This CDR3 is built from 17 residues. Trimming shortened V by 4 bases and J by 0 bases, and 17 bases separated the two germline ends. The CDR3 sequence is CASSGKSGGLSTDTQYF. DNA of the CDR3: TGTGCCAGCAGTGGGAAGTCGGGGGGCCTTAGCACAGATACGCAGTATTTT.

This clone appeared a single time. V usage is TRBV28 and J usage is TRBJ2-3; a weak D match, TRBD1 (6 bases). The V gene's germline CDR1 is MDHEN and CDR2 SYDVKM. This CDR3 has 14 amino acids. Trimming cost V 6 bases and J 5 bases, with 15 bases left between them. CDR3 amino acids: CASSRDTGRDTQYF. The CDR3 DNA follows: TGTGCCAGCAGCCGTGATACAGGGAGAGATACGCAGTATTTT.

This chain connects TRBV20-1 to TRBJ1-1; D ambiguous. The V end lost 2 bases, the J end lost 1 base, and 2 bases lay between the germline ends. The CDR3 runs 11 residues. Germline values: CDR1 DFQATT, CDR2 SNEGSKA (reference sequence). The CDR3 reads CSARQNTEAFF. In nucleotides, the CDR3 is TGCAGTGCTAGACAGAACACTGAAGCTTTCTTT.

The chain carries TRBV18 and TRBJ1-1; a weak D match, TRBD1 (5 bases). V was clipped by 4 bases and J by 0 bases, with 15 bases between them. This CDR3 spans 16 amino acids. CDR1 is KGHSH, CDR2 LQKENI, per germline. For the CDR3, the DNA is TGTGCCAGCTCACTCCCTCAGGGTACGATGAACACTGAAGCTTTCTTT. The encoded protein is CASSLPQGTMNTEAFF.

This sequence joins TRBV30 and TRBJ1-5; TRBD1 might be the D (5 bases). Trimming removed 4 bases at V and 4 bases at J, with 8 bases between. The CDR3 loop spans 12 amino acids. Germline V gives CDR1 GTSNPN, CDR2 SVGIG (reference sequence). The CDR3 region is CAWKTENQPQHF. CDR3 coding DNA: TGTGCCTGGAAGACAGAAAATCAGCCCCAGCATTTT.

Remarks on this clone: Germline and junction disagree at one end, which may indicate a read error. The genes are TRBV13 and TRBJ2-7, with D unresolved. CDR1 is PRHDT and CDR2 is FYEKMQ in the germline V gene (reference sequence). The CDR3 loop spans 14 amino acids. The CDR3 DNA follows: TGTGCCAGCGCTCCTAGGCTGACCACTGAGCCCCCCACGTTC. Protein: CASAPRLTTEPPTF.

The chain employs TRBV30 and TRBJ1-1, with D possibly matching TRBD1 (5 bases). Deletions cut 3 bases from V and 4 bases from J, with 12 bases between. Germline V gene data show CDR1 as GTSNPN and CDR2 as SVGIG (reference sequence). This CDR3 has 13 amino acids. CDR3 nucleotide sequence: TGTGCCTGGAGCCCCGGACACTTCACTGAAGCTTTCTTT. The encoded protein is CAWSPGHFTEAFF.

V and J are TRBV7-2 and TRBJ1-5; 7 positions agree with TRBD1. V gave up 5 bases and J gave up 4 bases; unmatched junction bases: 5. Germline CDR1 and CDR2: SGHTA and FQGNSA. CDR3 length: 14 amino acids. CDR3 nucleotides: TGTGCCAGCAGCGACGGGACAGTAAATCAGCCCCAGCATTTT. As protein: CASSDGTVNQPQHF. Full variable domain (outside the CDR3, taken from reference TRBV7-2 and TRBJ1-5): GAGVSQSPSNKVTEKGKDVELRCDPISGHTALYWYRQSLGQGLEFLIYFQGNSAPDKSGLPSDRFSAERTGGSVSTLTIQRTQQEDSAVYLCASSDGTVNQPQHFGDGTRLSIL.

This clone was seen a single time. The chain couples TRBV27 to TRBJ2-7, with D unresolved. The CDR3 sequence is 14 residues long. V lost 6 bases and J lost 0, with 12 bases in between. From germline, CDR1 is MNHEY and CDR2 SMNVEV (reference sequence). The DNA of the CDR3 is TGTGCCAGCAGAATGTCGGCTAGCTCCTACGAGCAGTACTTC. Translated, it gives CASRMSASSYEQYF.

The rearrangement joins TRBV7-3 to TRBJ2-5; possible D gene TRBD1, 5 bases. CDR1 and CDR2 (germline): SGHTA, FQGTGA. V was pared by 1 base and J by 2 bases, with 8 bases between. The CDR3 length is 14 residues. The CDR3 sequence: CASSLNAGQETQYF. The CDR3 bases are TGTGCCAGCAGCTTAAATGCAGGGCAAGAGACCCAGTACTTC. Full variable domain (remainder filled in from reference TRBV7-3 and TRBJ2-5): GAGVSQTPSNKVTEKGKYVELRCDPISGHTALYWYRQSLGQGPEFLIYFQGTGAADDSGLPNDRFFAVRPEGSVSTLKIQRTERGDSAVYLCASSLNAGQETQYFGPGTRLLVL.

This chain connects TRBV7-9 to TRBJ2-5; possible D gene TRBD1, 5 bases. The J call could be wrong; TRBJ2-7 is a better fit for the DNA end. Germline V gene sequence: CDR1 SEHNR, CDR2 FQNEAQ (reference sequence). The CDR3 extends over 12 amino acids. The CDR3 DNA reads as TGTGCCAGCAGCTTATCAGGGTACGAGCAGTACTTC. Protein: CASSLSGYEQYF.

The chain joins TRBV7-3 to TRBJ2-1; 12 bases fit TRBD2. The V segment lost 5 bases and the J segment 1 base; nucleotides outside the gene matches: 9. CDR1 is SGHTA, CDR2 FQGTGA, per germline. This CDR3 has 18 amino acids. The CDR3 coding sequence is TGTGCCAGCAGCCCCGTCCCGGGACTAGCGGGTTCCTACAATGAGCAGTTCTTC. Its translation is CASSPVPGLAGSYNEQFF.

V is TRBV7-3 and J is TRBJ2-1; TRBD1 might be the D (6 bases). The CDR3 length is 15 residues. V was pared by 5 bases and J by 0 bases, with 11 bases between. Germline CDR1 SGHTA, CDR2 FQGTGA. The CDR3 nucleotides are TGTGCCAGCAGCGCAACAGGGAACTCCTACAATGAGCAGTTCTTC. Its translation: CASSATGNSYNEQFF.

Of note for this clone: At the DNA level, this CDR3 is encoded by other sequences in the same sample as well. The rearrangement uses TRBV28 and TRBJ1-5; no reliable D call. The germline V and J ends were trimmed by 5 bases and 4 bases, with 3 bases remaining between them. Germline lookup yields CDR1 MDHEN and CDR2 SYDVKM. CDR3 length: 11 amino acids. In DNA form, the CDR3 reads TGTGCCAGCAGTCTGAATCAGCCCCAGCATTTT. Its translation is CASSLNQPQHF.

This clone was recorded only once. The chain is built from TRBV6-1 and TRBJ2-5; possibly TRBD2 for D (6 bases). This CDR3 spans 13 amino acids. Germline-derived CDR1 and CDR2 are MNHNS and SASEGT. V was shortened by 11 bases and J by 5 bases, with 18 bases between the two germline ends. The CDR3 DNA is TGTGCCGGAAGAGGGCGGGGAACGGAGACCCAGTACTTC. It specifies CAGRGRGTETQYF.

This clone was found a few times. J is TRBJ2-7 and V is TRBV4-3; D may match TRBD1 or TRBD2 (5 bases each). The CDR3 contains 15 residues. Trimming removed 2 bases at V and 7 bases at J, with 18 bases between. The germline gives CDR1 LGHNA, CDR2 YSLEER. CDR3 in amino acids: CASSQNPRDAGEQYF. The CDR3 nucleotides are TGCGCCAGCAGCCAAAACCCCCGGGACGCCGGGGAGCAGTACTTC.

The chain carries TRBV7-2 and TRBJ2-7, with 12 bases lining up with TRBD2. Germline CDR1 reads SGHTA; CDR2 reads FQGNSA. J gave up 3 bases and V 2 bases, and 11 bases lay outside the gene matches. The length of the CDR3 is 18 residues. The DNA for the CDR3 is TGTGCCAGCAGCTTACTCCTAAAGACTAGCGGGAGCTTCTACGAGCAGTACTTC. Protein sequence: CASSLLLKTSGSFYEQYF.

The chain uses TRBV6-5 and TRBJ2-1; 8 bases are a match to TRBD2. Losses at the gene ends were 7 bases for V and 10 bases for J; bases not matched to a gene: 12. The CDR3 is made up of 14 amino acids. Germline V gene sequence: CDR1 MNHEY, CDR2 SVGAGI. CDR3: CASITPGLGGEQFF. CDR3 nucleotides: TGTGCCAGCATTACACCGGGACTAGGTGGCGAGCAGTTCTTC.

CDR3: CASSDASYTGELFF. The CDR3, as DNA: TGTGCCAGCAGTGACGCCAGTTACACCGGGGAGCTGTTTTTT. J is TRBJ2-2 and V is TRBV6-4; D is unclear. This CDR3 is built from 14 residues. V was cut by 2 bases and J by 3 bases, with 7 bases left in between. The germline V gene has CDR1 MRHNA and CDR2 SNTAGT.